These T cell receptor beta chains were read from a single sample in a study of blood T cell repertoires in COVID-19. Measured with immunoSEQ multiplex PCR; TCRdb has only the in-frame clones, and not every one. Seen here are about 280,000 clones, under 90% observed once, and the top ten hold 1.5% to 2%. Sequenced sample: PBMCs or T cells enriched from blood (not recorded which). The receptor source for this set is a woman aged 60-70 years who had recovered from COVID-19. Each CDR3 is given with its conserved first and last residue. D genes are given only for firm matches. Size tells how often a clone was seen (once, few, many) or the class of an expanded clone, and some rows leave it out.

v_gene,abundance,d_gene,j_gene,CDR3aa,CDR3nt
TRBV28,few,TRBD1,TRBJ2-1,CASSSGQGAFEQFF,TGTGCCAGCAGTTCGGGACAGGGGGCGTTTGAGCAGTTCTTC
TRBV4-1,once,NA,TRBJ1-5,CASSLGRAPNSNQPQHF,TGCGCCAGCAGCCTAGGGAGGGCTCCCAATAGCAATCAGCCCCAGCATTTT
TRBV9,NA,NA,TRBJ1-3,CASSRLGNTIYF,TGTGCCAGCAGCCGACTCGGAAACACCATATATTTT
TRBV13,NA,NA,TRBJ2-2,CASSSYRANTGELFF,TGTGCCAGCAGCTCCTACAGGGCTAACACCGGGGAGCTGTTTTTT
TRBV7-9,few,TRBD1,TRBJ2-5,CASSLSTGVETQYF,TGTGCCAGCAGCTTATCGACAGGGGTAGAGACCCAGTACTTC
TRBV28,NA,TRBD1,TRBJ1-2,CASRTGAGYTF,TGTGCCAGCAGAACAGGGGCCGGCTACACCTTC
TRBV27,NA,NA,TRBJ2-2,CASRPRRSPGSANTGELFF,TGTGCCAGCAGGCCAAGGCGATCCCCGGGGAGCGCGAACACCGGGGAGCTGTTTTTT
TRBV28,NA,TRBD1,TRBJ2-7,CASSLRDRGTYEQYF,TGTGCCAGCAGTTTACGGGACAGGGGCACCTACGAGCAGTACTTC
TRBV14,NA,NA,TRBJ1-2,CASSMTVSNYGYTF,TGTGCCAGCAGCATGACAGTCTCTAACTATGGCTACACCTTC
TRBV19,NA,TRBD1,TRBJ2-7,CASSDPGQVPEQYF,TGTGCCAGTAGTGACCCGGGACAGGTGCCCGAGCAGTACTTC
TRBV18,NA,TRBD1,TRBJ1-2,CASSLYTGTAYYGYTF,TGTGCCAGCTCACTTTATACCGGGACAGCATACTATGGCTACACCTTC
TRBV9,NA,TRBD2,TRBJ2-3,CASSVAQGSGGATDTQYF,TGTGCCAGCAGCGTAGCCCAGGGTAGCGGGGGGGCTACAGATACGCAGTATTTT
TRBV6-1,NA,NA,TRBJ1-4,CASSEARGQDNEKLFF,TGTGCCAGCAGTGAAGCGCGAGGGCAAGATAATGAAAAACTGTTTTTT
TRBV18,once,NA,TRBJ2-7,CASSPGTYEQYF,TGTGCCAGCTCACCCGGGACCTACGAGCAGTACTTC
TRBV5-1,once,NA,TRBJ2-1,CASSLVPGLSLTEQFF,TGCGCCAGCAGCTTGGTGCCGGGACTGTCCTTGACTGAGCAGTTCTTC
TRBV28,NA,TRBD1,TRBJ1-2,CASSSLRDRAGYTF,TGTGCCAGCAGCTCCTTAAGGGACAGGGCTGGCTACACCTTC
TRBV5-1,NA,TRBD1,TRBJ1-1,CASSPGTGNTEAFF,TGCGCCAGCAGCCCGGGGACAGGGAACACTGAAGCTTTCTTT
TRBV7-8,NA,NA,TRBJ2-2,CASSQHTGELFF,TGTGCCAGCAGCCAGCACACCGGGGAGCTGTTTTTT
TRBV5-1,NA,NA,TRBJ1-5,CAPEAQHF,TGCGCCCCTGAGGCCCAGCATTTT
TRBV5-1,NA,NA,TRBJ1-5,CASSLSDNQPQHF,TGCGCCAGCAGCTTGAGCGACAATCAGCCCCAGCATTTT
TRBV5-1,NA,TRBD2,TRBJ2-3,CASSEGLAGGPDTQYF,TGCGCCAGCAGCGAGGGACTAGCGGGAGGGCCAGATACGCAGTATTTT
TRBV7-6,NA,NA,TRBJ2-2,CASSLRTLNTGELFF,TGTGCCAGCAGCTTGCGGACACTGAACACCGGGGAGCTGTTTTTT
TRBV13,NA,NA,TRBJ2-1,CASSLEGTPNEQFF,TGTGCCAGCAGCTTGGAGGGGACTCCCAATGAGCAGTTCTTC
TRBV18,NA,NA,TRBJ1-1,CASSQDMNTEAFF,TGTGCCAGTTCACAGGACATGAACACTGAAGCTTTCTTT
TRBV11-2,few,TRBD1,TRBJ2-3,CASSVDARTGSTDTQYF,TGTGCCAGCAGCGTGGACGCCCGGACAGGGAGCACAGATACGCAGTATTTT
TRBV29-1,NA,TRBD1,TRBJ1-2,CSVGTGIYGYTF,TGCAGCGTCGGGACAGGGATCTATGGCTACACCTTC